This entry is about one T cell receptor (beta chain). Its antigen is currently unknown. Whereas donors were nominally healthy upon sampling, unrecorded immune exposures were probable. This sample is part of a study of cytomegalovirus exposure and HLA in healthy donors. CDR3 length equals 13 residues. V was cut by 7 bases and J by 7 bases, with 13 bases left in between. The germline V gene has CDR1 SNHLY and CDR2 FYNNEI. General observations from the study: Later analysis demonstrated an association between a missense DCLRE1C variant and TCR beta V- and J-gene trimming.

The PCR employed 60 Vbeta primers together with 13 Jbeta primers. Libraries were prepared by immunoSEQ multiplex PCR; TCRdb keeps only in-frame clonotypes and omits some of them. The data hold about 69,000 clones, with around 70% observed a single time. Specimen: PBMCs. This chain connects TRBV2 to TRBJ2-2; D may be TRBD1 (6 bases). The clonotype was recovered from a woman aged 25-40 years in good health and CMV-seronegative. The CDR3 region is CASTYRADGELFF. The CDR3 nucleotides are TGTGCCAGCACTTACAGGGCTGACGGGGAGCTGTTTTTT.